This T cell receptor beta chain emerged from a study of cytomegalovirus exposure and HLA in healthy donors (dated by TCRdb to about 2017). Turning to the overall study: An earlier analysis of approximately 640 of the donors reported 250 to 350 Gb of sequence data and some 100 million unique TCR beta sequences from about 180 million T cells. Roughly 310 gigabases of sequencing data and tens of millions of unique TCR sequences were included in an early release covering about 600 HLA-typed donors. Of the 398 genotyped donors, roughly 85% fell in the genetic ancestry cluster associated with self-reported Caucasian donors. The study aimed to test whether cataloging public T cell receptors could reveal signatures of past pathogen exposure. Using immunosequencing, the study profiled T cell repertoires from fewer than 700 subjects and related those repertoires to cytomegalovirus serostatus. In addition to the first cohort of hundreds of subjects, a separate validation cohort of some 120 different subjects was used. High-throughput TCR immunosequencing, statistical association of individual TCRs with disease status, and machine learning were combined to predict cytomegalovirus infection status. A later analysis re-analyzed previously published TCR beta repertoires from about 730 donors and added high-resolution HLA genotyping to study TCR occurrence patterns. Rather than drawing on any new phenotypic data, the later analysis identified candidate immune exposures from TCR beta sequences and the way those sequences occurred across donors. To decide whether each TCR beta V gene segment behaved as functional or pseudogenic, an earlier analysis of approximately 590 of the donors relied on high-throughput TCR beta sequencing. Donor age, sex, ethnicity and CMV serostatus were compiled alongside the repertoire data. Genome-wide SNP genotypes for about 55% of the 666 donors were used in a later genetic analysis, which treated that subset as a discovery cohort. Every discovery cohort repertoire had been produced on one sequencing platform. HLA typing included class I and class II loci at four-digit resolution. The number of donors typed differed by locus, with 629-630 for A, B, C, DRB1 and DQB1, around 560 for DQA1, approximately 570 for DPA1, and some 450 for DPB1. Because of strong linkage in the cohort, four to six DR-DQ haplotypes were treated as single units for association and clustering. Among about 400 genotyped donors of the cohort, an average of approximately 200,000 unique TCR beta nucleotide sequences was sequenced per donor, of which about 19% were non-productive. Overall study outcomes, separate from this receptor: According to a later genetic analysis, donors in an Asian-associated ancestry cluster had fewer N-insertions in productive TCRs than the approximately 630-donor mean. Over 15 rarely observed V segments, including chromosome 9 orphons, were excluded from the earlier analysis of several hundred of the donors because counts were too low. Specific HLA alleles were associated with 15,000 to 20,000 TCR beta sequences at a false discovery rate of 0.05 in a later analysis. Some IMGT-functional V segments, including TRBV6-2 and TRBV6-3, could not be distinguished by the 87-base-pair reads and were therefore excluded. In the study, 150 to 200 TCR beta chains were listed as associated with cytomegalovirus. Broadly in line with IMGT annotations, most TCR beta V segments showed up in productive rearrangements about 87% or about 30% of the time in an earlier analysis of a few hundred of the donors. Across donors, most TCR sequences were observed very rarely, whereas some public TCRs were present in many individuals. CMV serostatus was the only immune exposure information available for the cohort. A later analysis reported that several top co-occurrence clusters appeared linked to parvovirus B19, influenza, CMV and Epstein-Barr virus. In this cohort, only TCR beta chains were sequenced, and detectable features were limited by the absence of alpha or paired-chain data. When HLA alleles, especially DR and DQ, strongly co-occurred, TCR associations were difficult to assign to individual alleles. An association between a missense DCLRE1C variant and V-gene and J-gene trimming of TCR beta chains was found in a later genetic analysis and replicated in an independent cohort. Roughly uniform sequencing depth across donors was assumed in presence/absence analyses, although this assumption may not hold. Because HLA typing was unavailable for some donors at each locus, only the typed subset was used in association tests. The sequencing pipeline was judged likely to have produced a cluster of highly shared sequence variants as a technical artifact. In both the original and validation cohorts, the classifier was reported to diagnose cytomegalovirus status with high specificity and sensitivity. According to a later analysis, TCR association rates differed among HLA loci, with DRB1 alleles showing the most associated TCRs and HLA-C alleles showing the fewest. A few of the identified cytomegalovirus-associated TCR beta chains were confirmed in vitro to be specific for cytomegalovirus antigens. The authors suggested that the approach could potentially be extended to other disease states and immunological phenotypes. A later analysis found that HLA-associated TCR beta chains were more clonally expanded and had lower generation probabilities than equally common non-associated chains. A further reported finding was that TCR beta sequences accurately predicted the HLA-A and HLA-B alleles for most subjects in the first cohort. Most CMV-associated TCR beta chains appeared to be HLA-restricted in a later analysis, and the HLA associations seemed to be driven largely by CMV exposure. Correlated functional status among segregating V segments might be attributable to linkage disequilibrium, but an unknown experimental factor could not be ruled out.

CDR1 and CDR2 (MGHDK, SYGVNS) derive from the germline V gene. V is shortened by 2 bases, J by 2 bases, and the region joining them spans 13 bases. Spanning cysteine to phenylalanine, the CDR3 consists of 15 amino acids. CDR3 DNA is the only sequence kept; it has 45 bases, read in frame from the first base. The method was the immunoSEQ multiplex PCR assay. For the multiplex PCR, a mixture combining 60 forward primers for TCR Vbeta segments and 13 reverse primers for TCR Jbeta segments was used. The CDR3 region of rearranged TCR beta genes was amplified from genomic DNA by a multiplex PCR assay. On the Illumina HiSeq System, the amplified TCR beta libraries were sequenced as 87-base-pair reads. In the source study's methods: In a later analysis, roughly 80 million unique TCR beta chains were counted across the approximately 620 repertoires, and some 10 million of these chains were shared by at least two donors. Raw reads were error-corrected and collapsed into unique sequences by a nearest-neighbor algorithm in which closely related sequences were merged to remove PCR and sequencing errors. CDR3 sequences were aligned to IMGT reference sequences to assign V, D and J gene segments. For a sequence to be retained, at least a six-nucleotide match to both a V gene segment and a J gene segment was required. Rearrangements were classified as productive when the CDR3 lacked stop codons and remained in frame with V and J, and all other rearrangements were classified as non-productive. CDR3 was defined by IMGT convention, running from the second conserved V-encoded cysteine to the conserved J-encoded phenylalanine. The earlier analysis of about 610 of the donors excluded sequences that lacked an unambiguous match to a single V gene segment. An earlier analysis of 550 to 650 of the donors classified V segments as functional when productive rearrangements were above 56.7% and as segregating when the standard deviation between donors was above 5%. A statistical classification framework was developed to diagnose cytomegalovirus status using the catalog of TCR beta chain sequences. In a later analysis, TCR nucleotide sequences were compared against IMGT/GENE-DB human TR gene sequences so that V and J genes could be assigned. In a later analysis, CDR3 sequences and most-parsimonious VDJ recombination scenarios were assigned using the TCRdist pipeline. In a later analysis, each TCR beta chain was defined by its CDR3 amino acid sequence together with its V-gene family, and reads lacking a unique V-gene family were excluded. To address suspected cross-contamination and a sequencing artifact, a later analysis removed some 620 highly shared, low-generation-probability nucleotide sequences. In a later analysis, a clonal expansion index was calculated for each public chain from normalized within-repertoire ranks of inferred template counts. A later analysis computed generation probabilities with a VDJ recombination model fitted to out-of-frame rearrangements, and checked the results against IGoR. A later analysis scored TCR-TCR, TCR-HLA and TCR-CMV co-occurrence with hypergeometric tests, applying a repertoire-size bias correction to TCR pairs. False discovery rates were estimated in a later analysis by permuting HLA or CMV assignments 20 times. A later analysis grouped co-occurring TCRs with DBSCAN, adding TCRdist sequence similarity when clustering within HLA-allele-positive subsets. Repertoires with fewer than 30,000 or more than 120,000 public chains, plus five repertoires with anomalous nucleotide sharing, were excluded from co-occurrence clustering. Sourced from immuneACCESS, this table was stored by TCRdb with only in-frame sequences that have V and J called. A share of the clones is absent; for the studies checked, an unresolved V gene accounts for under half, and the remainder has no known explanation. Clone size and the V and J calls come from that table; the DNA yielded D and trimming. The sample table lists some 220,000 clones, roughly 91% of them with a count of one. About 1% of the sample goes to the ten largest clones.

Comment on this clone: No antigen is known for it. Base qualities are not at hand, and no much larger clone is one base apart.

The cohort consisted of some 730 healthy bone marrow donors. At the time of sampling, all cohort members were nominally healthy, though unrecorded immune exposures were likely present. The donor tested CMV seronegative, placing the donor among the approximately 360 seronegative members of the cohort. A peripheral blood sample was collected from each donor, and TCR beta sequencing was performed on peripheral blood mononuclear cells. Genomic DNA was extracted from the blood cell samples with the Qiagen DNeasy Blood Extraction Kit. The sample comprised PBMCs. The TCR comes from a woman aged 18-35 years in good health and CMV-seronegative. Rearrangement joined TRBV25-1 to TRBJ2-7; a weak D assignment points to TRBD2 (6 bases agree). The DNA is as follows: TGTGCCAGCAGTGAAGCGGGGTCATCTCCCTACGAGCAGTACTTC. This is translated as CASSEAGSSPYEQYF.